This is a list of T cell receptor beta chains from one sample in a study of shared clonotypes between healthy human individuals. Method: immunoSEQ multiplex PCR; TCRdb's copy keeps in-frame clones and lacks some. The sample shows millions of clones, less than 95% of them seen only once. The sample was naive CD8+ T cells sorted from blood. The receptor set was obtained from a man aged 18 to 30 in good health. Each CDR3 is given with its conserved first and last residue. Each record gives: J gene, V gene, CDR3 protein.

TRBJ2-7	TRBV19	CASSYNFWGQGGYEQYF
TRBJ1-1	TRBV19	CATRTEANTEAFF
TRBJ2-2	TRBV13	CATGTGYAGELFF
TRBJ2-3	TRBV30	CAWSRTSPDTQYF
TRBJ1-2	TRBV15	CATSTIPFGVMNSYGYTF
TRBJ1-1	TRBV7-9	CASSGEDSTEAFF
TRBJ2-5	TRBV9	CASSSVTDQETQYF
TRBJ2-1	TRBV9	CASSMTGSNNEQFF
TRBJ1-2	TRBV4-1	CASTPGQGAHGYTF
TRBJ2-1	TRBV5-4	CASSTDRASYNEQFF